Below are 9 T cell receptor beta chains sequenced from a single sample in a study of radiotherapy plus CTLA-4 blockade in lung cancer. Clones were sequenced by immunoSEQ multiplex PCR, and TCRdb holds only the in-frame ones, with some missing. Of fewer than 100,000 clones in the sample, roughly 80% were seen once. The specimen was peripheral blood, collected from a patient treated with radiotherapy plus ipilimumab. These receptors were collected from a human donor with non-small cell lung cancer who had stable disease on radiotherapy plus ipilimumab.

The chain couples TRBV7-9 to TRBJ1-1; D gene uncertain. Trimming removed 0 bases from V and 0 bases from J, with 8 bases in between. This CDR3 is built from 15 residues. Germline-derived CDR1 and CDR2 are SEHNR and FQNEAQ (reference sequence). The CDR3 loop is CASSLAAAMNTEAFF. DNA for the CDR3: TGTGCCAGCAGCTTAGCGGCAGCCATGAACACTGAAGCTTTCTTT.

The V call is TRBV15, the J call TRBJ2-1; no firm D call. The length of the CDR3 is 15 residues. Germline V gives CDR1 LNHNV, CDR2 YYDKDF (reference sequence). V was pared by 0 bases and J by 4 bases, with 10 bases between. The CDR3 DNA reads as TGTGCCACCAGCAGAGATCAATCACGATACAATGAGCAGTTCTTC. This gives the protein CATSRDQSRYNEQFF. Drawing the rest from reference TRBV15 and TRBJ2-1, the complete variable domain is DAMVIQNPRYQVTQFGKPVTLSCSQTLNHNVMYWYQQKSSQAPKLLFHYYDKDFNNEADTPDNFQSRRPNTSFCFLDIRSPGLGDTAMYLCATSRDQSRYNEQFFGPGTRLTVL.

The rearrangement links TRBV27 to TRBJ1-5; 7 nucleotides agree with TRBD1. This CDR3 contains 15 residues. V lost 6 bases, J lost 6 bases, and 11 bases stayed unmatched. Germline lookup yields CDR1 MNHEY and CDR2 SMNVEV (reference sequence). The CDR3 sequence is CASRLQTGPGQPQHF. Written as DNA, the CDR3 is TGTGCCAGCAGGCTTCAGACAGGGCCCGGTCAGCCCCAGCATTTT.

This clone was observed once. The DNA for the CDR3 is TGTGCCAGCAGCTTAACAGGGCTCACTGAAGCTTTCTTT. Translation: CASSLTGLTEAFF. The chain recombines TRBV9 with TRBJ1-1, with D perhaps TRBD1 (6 bases). The CDR3 spans 13 residues. Germline assignment: CDR1 SGDLS and CDR2 YYNGEE. Deletions cut 4 bases from V and 4 bases from J, with 11 bases between. Using reference TRBV9 and TRBJ1-1 for the parts outside the CDR3, the full variable domain is DSGVTQTPKHLITATGQRVTLRCSPRSGDLSVYWYQQSLDQGLQFLIQYYNGEERAKGNILERFSAQQFPDLHSELNLSSLELGDSALYFCASSLTGLTEAFFGQGTRLTVV.

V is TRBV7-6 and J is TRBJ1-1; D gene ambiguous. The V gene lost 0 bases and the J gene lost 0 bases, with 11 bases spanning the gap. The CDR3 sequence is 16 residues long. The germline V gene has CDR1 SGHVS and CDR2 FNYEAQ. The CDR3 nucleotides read TGTGCCAGCAGCTTAGCAGTAGGGAGCCTGAACACTGAAGCTTTCTTT. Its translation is CASSLAVGSLNTEAFF.

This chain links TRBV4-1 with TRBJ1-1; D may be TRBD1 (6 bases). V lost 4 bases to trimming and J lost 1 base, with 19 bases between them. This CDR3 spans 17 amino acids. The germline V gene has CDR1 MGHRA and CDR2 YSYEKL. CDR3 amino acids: CASSRAVVGGRNTEAFF. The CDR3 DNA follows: TGCGCCAGCAGCCGAGCGGTAGTTGGGGGCCGGAACACTGAAGCTTTCTTT.

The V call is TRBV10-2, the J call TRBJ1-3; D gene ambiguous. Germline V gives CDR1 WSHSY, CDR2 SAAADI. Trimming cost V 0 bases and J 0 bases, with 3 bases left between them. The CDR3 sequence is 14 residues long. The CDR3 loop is CASSESVSGNTIYF. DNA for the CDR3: TGCGCCAGCAGTGAGTCAGTCTCTGGAAACACCATATATTTT.

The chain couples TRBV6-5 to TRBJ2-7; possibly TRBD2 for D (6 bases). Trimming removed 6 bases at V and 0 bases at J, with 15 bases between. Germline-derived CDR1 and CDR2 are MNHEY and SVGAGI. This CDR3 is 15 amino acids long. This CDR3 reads CASRVSGRGSYEQYF. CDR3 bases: TGTGCCAGCAGGGTTAGCGGCCGGGGCTCCTACGAGCAGTACTTC.

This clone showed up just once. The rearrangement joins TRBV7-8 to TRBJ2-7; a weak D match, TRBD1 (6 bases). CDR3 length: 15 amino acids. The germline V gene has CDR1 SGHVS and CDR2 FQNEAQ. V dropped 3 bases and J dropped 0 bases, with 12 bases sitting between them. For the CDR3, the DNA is TGTGCCAGCAGCTTTTGGGACAAGAGCTCCTACGAGCAGTACTTC. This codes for CASSFWDKSSYEQYF.